This TCR beta chain originates from a study of cytomegalovirus exposure and HLA in healthy donors. Study results and limitations: TCR beta chain V- and J-gene trimming was linked, in a later analysis, to a missense variant in DCLRE1C. Most TCR beta V segments were productive about 87% or about 30% of the time in an earlier analysis.

A single count supports this clone. Its antigen is unidentified. The CDR3 runs 14 residues. Germline trimming cut 4 bases from V and 4 bases from J; bases unmatched to any gene: 2. Germline loops: CDR1 SEHNR, CDR2 FQNEAQ (reference sequence). The PCR used 60 Vbeta and 13 Jbeta primers. The protocol was immunoSEQ multiplex PCR, while the TCRdb copy is restricted to in-frame clones and leaves out a portion. The table shows about 120,000 clones, with about 86% occurring only once. This chain joins TRBV7-9 and TRBJ2-1, with TRBD2 matching 9 bases. Sequenced: PBMCs. This TCR was sampled from a young woman in good health and CMV-seronegative. The CDR3 bases are TGTGCCAGCAGCTCTAGCGGGAAGTACAATGAGCAGTTCTTC. Protein: CASSSSGKYNEQFF. Full variable domain (missing parts from reference TRBV7-9 and TRBJ2-1): DTGVSQNPRHKITKRGQNVTFRCDPISEHNRLYWYRQTLGQGPEFLTYFQNEAQLEKSRLLSDRFSAERPKGSFSTLEIQRTEQGDSAMYLCASSSSGKYNEQFFGPGTRLTVL.